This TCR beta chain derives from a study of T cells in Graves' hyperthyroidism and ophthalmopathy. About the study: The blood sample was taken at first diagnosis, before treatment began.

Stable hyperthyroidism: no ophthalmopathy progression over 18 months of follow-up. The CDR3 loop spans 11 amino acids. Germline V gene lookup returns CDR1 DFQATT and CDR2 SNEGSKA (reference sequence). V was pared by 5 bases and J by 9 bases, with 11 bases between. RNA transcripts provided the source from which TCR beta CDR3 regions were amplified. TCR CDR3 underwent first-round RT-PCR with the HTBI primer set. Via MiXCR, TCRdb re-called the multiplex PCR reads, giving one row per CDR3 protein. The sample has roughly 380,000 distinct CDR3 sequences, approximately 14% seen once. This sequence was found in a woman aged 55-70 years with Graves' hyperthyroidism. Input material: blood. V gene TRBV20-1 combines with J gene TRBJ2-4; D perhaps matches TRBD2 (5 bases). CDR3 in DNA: TGCAGTGCTCCCGCTCGGGGCATTCAGTACTTC. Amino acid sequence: CSAPARGIQYF.